This entry lists 22 T cell receptor beta chains sequenced from one sample in a study of CD8 T cells in Susac syndrome. cDNA came from about 0.46 to 1 ug RNA primed by random hexamers. Using its own MiXCR run on the immunoSEQ multiplex PCR reads, TCRdb lists one record per CDR3 protein. The data contain some 120,000 distinct CDR3 sequences, roughly 96% of them singletons. Sequenced sample: CD4+ T cells from PBMCs. Every receptor here comes from a human donor in good health.

The chain joins TRBV5-1 to TRBJ1-1; D is unresolved. Per the germline V gene, CDR1 is SGHRS and CDR2 is YFSETQ. V gave up 0 bases and J gave up 11 bases, with 17 bases separating them. The length of the CDR3 is 14 residues. This CDR3 is CASSLERRNAGAFF. CDR3 nucleotide sequence: TGCGCCAGCAGCTTGGAACGGAGGAACGCTGGGGCTTTCTTT.

This clonotype was counted only a few times. This chain uses TRBV7-9 with TRBJ2-3, with no clear D. The V end lost 3 bases, the J end lost 0 bases, and 4 bases lay between the germline ends. CDR3 length: 13 amino acids. Germline V CDR1 and CDR2: SEHNR, FQNEAQ (reference sequence). Written as DNA, the CDR3 is TGTGCCAGCAGCTTCGGTAGCACAGATACGCAGTATTTT. It translates to CASSFGSTDTQYF.

This clonotype was seen once. This chain links TRBV10-3 with TRBJ2-1; 8 bases match TRBD2. The germline V gene encodes CDR1 ENHRY and CDR2 SYGVKD. The trim removed 7 bases at V and 5 bases at J, leaving 4 bases unmatched. CDR3 size: 13 residues. The CDR3 region is CAIKGGGNNEQFF. In DNA form, the CDR3 reads TGTGCCATCAAAGGCGGGGGGAACAATGAGCAGTTCTTC.

J is TRBJ2-7 and V is TRBV10-3, with a possible D match to TRBD1 (6 bases). Trimming left V 3 bases short and J 2 bases short, with 11 bases between. The CDR3 sequence is 14 residues long. The germline V gene has CDR1 ENHRY and CDR2 SYGVKD. CDR3 bases: TGTGCCATCAGTGATCCGACAGGCCCCTACGAGCAGTACTTC. Translating it yields CAISDPTGPYEQYF.

This chain uses TRBV29-1 with TRBJ2-5; unclear D gene. The CDR3 length is 12 residues. Germline V gene lookup returns CDR1 SQVTM and CDR2 ANQGSEA. Trimming stripped 6 bases from V and 2 bases from J, with 10 bases between. CDR3 sequence: CSVLGIQETQYF. Here the CDR3 DNA reads TGCAGCGTATTAGGGATACAAGAGACCCAGTACTTC.

The chain is built from TRBV5-4 and TRBJ2-2; D uncertain. Trimming removed 4 bases at V and 4 bases at J, with 14 bases between. CDR3 length: 15 residues. CDR1 is SGHNT and CDR2 is YYREEE in the germline V gene (reference sequence). The CDR3 nucleotides are TGTGCCAGCAGCCCCAACCGGCCCTCCACCGGGGAGCTGTTTTTT. Encoded protein: CASSPNRPSTGELFF.

The V gene is TRBV5-4, the J gene TRBJ2-3; maybe TRBD1 (5 bases). Germline assignment: CDR1 SGHNT and CDR2 YYREEE (reference sequence). The CDR3 has 15 residues. Trimming stripped 2 bases from V and 5 bases from J, with 15 bases between. The CDR3 DNA sequence: TGTGCCAGCAGCTTCGAAGGGGCTAGAGGAGATACGCAGTATTTT. It is translated as CASSFEGARGDTQYF.

The chain carries TRBV20-1 and TRBJ2-1; D remains unclear. CDR1 and CDR2 (germline): DFQATT, SNEGSKA (reference sequence). Trimming shortened V by 1 base and J by 8 bases, and 9 bases separated the two germline ends. This CDR3 spans 12 amino acids. The CDR3 sequence is CSARVVVDEQFF. The CDR3 DNA is TGCAGTGCTAGAGTTGTAGTCGATGAGCAGTTCTTC.

The gene calls are TRBV28 and TRBJ2-7, with D possibly TRBD1 on 6 matching bases. The CDR3 covers 12 residues. V lost 6 bases, J lost 6 bases, and 12 bases lay in between. Looked up from germline, CDR1 is MDHEN and CDR2 is SYDVKM. The CDR3 bases are TGTGCCAGCAGAGTACAGGGCGGCGAGCAGTACTTC. It translates to CASRVQGGEQYF.

The chain uses TRBV24-1 and TRBJ2-3; a possible D gene is TRBD1 (6 bases). Germline CDR1 reads KGHDR; CDR2 reads SFDVKD. The CDR3 has 15 residues. V was trimmed by 5 bases and J by 2 bases, leaving 13 bases between them. CDR3 protein: CATSGRTASTDTQYF. The CDR3 bases are TGTGCCACCAGTGGTCGGACAGCTTCCACAGATACGCAGTATTTT.

The rearrangement joins TRBV7-2 to TRBJ2-7; 10 positions agree with TRBD2. V shed 4 bases, J shed 0 bases, and the junction held 0 bases outside the gene matches. The CDR3 contains 14 residues. Germline V CDR1 and CDR2: SGHTA, FQGNSA. The CDR3 nucleotides read TGTGCCAGCAGCTGGACTAGCGGCTCCTACGAGCAGTACTTC. It specifies CASSWTSGSYEQYF.

The chain is built from TRBV18 and TRBJ2-7, with 7 bases identical to TRBD1. This CDR3 is built from 15 residues. The J segment lost 2 bases and the V segment lost 2 bases, leaving 6 bases of the junction unmatched. From germline, CDR1 is KGHSH and CDR2 LQKENI. In DNA, the CDR3 is TGTGCCAGCTCACCATCCCCGGGACAGACCTACGAGCAGTACTTC. Its protein is CASSPSPGQTYEQYF. The full variable domain, completed using reference TRBV18 and TRBJ2-7, is NAGVMQNPRHLVRRRGQEARLRCSPMKGHSHVYWYRQLPEEGLKFMVYLQKENIIDESGMPKERFSAEFPKEGPSILRIQQVVRGDSAAYFCASSPSPGQTYEQYFGPGTRLTVT.

This clonotype was counted a few times. The chain recombines TRBV3-1 with TRBJ2-7; 11 bases map to TRBD2. This CDR3 is built from 15 residues. Per the germline V gene, CDR1 is LGHDT and CDR2 is YNNKEL (reference sequence). V was pared by 3 bases and J by 3 bases, with 4 bases of the junction left unmatched. The CDR3 is CASSQPGLAVYEQYF. The CDR3 region has the DNA TGTGCCAGCAGCCAGCCGGGACTAGCGGTCTACGAGCAGTACTTC.

The rearrangement links TRBV5-1 to TRBJ2-7, with 10 bases aligning to TRBD1. From germline, CDR1 is SGHRS and CDR2 YFSETQ. The CDR3 has 15 amino acids. Trimming removed 0 bases from V and 3 bases from J; junction bases left unmatched: 3. DNA for the CDR3: TGCGCCAGCAGCTTGGAGGGACAGGGGTTCTACGAGCAGTACTTC. This sequence encodes CASSLEGQGFYEQYF.

Regarding this clonotype: One end of the junction is discordant with germline, which a read error may explain. V and J are TRBV7-9 and TRBJ2-3; D ambiguous. The CDR3 loop spans 14 amino acids. Germline CDR1 SEHNR, CDR2 FQNEAQ (reference sequence). CDR3 region: CASSLVPIADTQYF. The DNA of the CDR3 is TGTGCCAGCAGCTTAGTTCCTATTGCAGATACGCAGTACTTT.

The chain combines TRBV7-9 with TRBJ2-3; no clear D gene. Trimming removed 1 base from V and 7 bases from J, with 6 bases in between. Per the germline V gene, CDR1 is SEHNR and CDR2 is FQNEAQ (reference sequence). There are 12 residues in the CDR3. The CDR3 loop is CASSLDMNTQYF. CDR3 nucleotides: TGTGCCAGCAGCTTAGATATGAATACGCAGTATTTT.

This rearrangement joins TRBV7-8 to TRBJ1-5, with 11 bases lining up with TRBD1. Germline CDR1 and CDR2: SGHVS and FQNEAQ. This CDR3 spans 15 amino acids. The trim removed 4 bases at V and 7 bases at J, leaving 6 bases unmatched. CDR3 DNA sequence: TGTGCCAGCAGCTGGGACAGGGGGGTTGGGCAGCCCCAGCATTTT. Translating gives CASSWDRGVGQPQHF.

This chain uses TRBV5-4 with TRBJ1-2; D perhaps matches TRBD1 (5 bases). The CDR3 is 15 residues long. From germline, CDR1 is SGHNT and CDR2 YYREEE (reference sequence). Trimming pared 2 bases from V and 7 bases from J, leaving 18 bases between. CDR3 in DNA: TGTGCCAGCAGCTTACCCGGGGGTCGATCTGGTGGCTACACCTTC. It is translated as CASSLPGGRSGGYTF.

The gene calls are TRBV25-1 and TRBJ2-7; the D gene is possibly TRBD2 (6 bases). Germline V gene sequence: CDR1 MGHDK, CDR2 SYGVNS. V was pared by 2 bases and J by 2 bases, with 7 bases between. This CDR3 is built from 13 residues. CDR3 sequence reads: CASSERRAYEQYF. In nucleotides, the CDR3 is TGTGCCAGCAGTGAAAGGAGGGCCTACGAGCAGTACTTC.

The J gene is TRBJ2-3, the V gene TRBV7-2; D call uncertain. Trimming removed 1 base from V and 2 bases from J, with 19 bases in between. CDR1 is SGHTA and CDR2 is FQGNSA in the germline V gene. CDR3 length: 18 residues. CDR3 protein: CASSLGVSKTHDTDTQYF. The CDR3 nucleotides read TGTGCCAGCAGCTTAGGGGTTAGCAAGACCCACGACACAGATACGCAGTATTTT. Full variable domain (missing parts from reference TRBV7-2 and TRBJ2-3): GAGVSQSPSNKVTEKGKDVELRCDPISGHTALYWYRQSLGQGLEFLIYFQGNSAPDKSGLPSDRFSAERTGGSVSTLTIQRTQQEDSAVYLCASSLGVSKTHDTDTQYFGPGTRLTVL.

The chain is built from TRBV2 and TRBJ2-3; TRBD2 matches 8 bases. The germline CDR1 and CDR2 sequences are SNHLY and FYNNEI. CDR3 size: 15 residues. Losses at the gene ends were 0 bases for V and 3 bases for J; bases not matched to a gene: 2. CDR3 protein: CASSEASGKTDTQYF. The CDR3 DNA is TGTGCCAGCAGTGAAGCTAGCGGGAAGACAGATACGCAGTATTTT.

This clonotype has just one count. V is TRBV29-1 and J is TRBJ1-1, with a tentative D call TRBD1 (5 bases). There are 14 residues in the CDR3. Germline values: CDR1 SQVTM, CDR2 ANQGSEA. The V gene lost 2 bases and the J gene lost 2 bases, with 12 bases spanning the gap. The CDR3: CSVEPGTANTEAFF. In nucleotides, the CDR3 is TGCAGCGTTGAACCCGGGACGGCTAACACTGAAGCTTTCTTT.